Here is one TCR beta chain with its context. Its antigen is undetermined. Germline lookup yields CDR1 MNHEY and CDR2 SVGAGI. Trimming removed 0 bases from V and 3 bases from J, with 11 bases in between. The CDR3 has 16 residues. Some clones are missing from TCRdb's copy, which holds only in-frame ones; the method was immunoSEQ multiplex PCR. The sample holds about 140,000 clones, roughly 90% seen once. The sample is drawn from a study of T cell responses to AZD1222 COVID-19 vaccine. Whole-study results and caveats: Among the donors, most were white British and more were female, and clonal diversity was possibly underestimated. The study reported that nearly half of spike-specific TCRs target unmutated variant regions. Sampling captured repertoires only after the peak T cell response.

The rearrangement joins TRBV6-5 to TRBJ1-4, with D uncertain. The origin of this receptor is an adult in good health. The input for sequencing was peripheral blood, taken on day 0 of AZD1222 vaccination. Written as DNA, the CDR3 is TGTGCCAGCAGTTACTCGACTGGGCCGCCTAATGAAAAACTGTTTTTT. Protein product: CASSYSTGPPNEKLFF.